The source of this T cell receptor (beta chain) is a study of blood T cell repertoires in COVID-19. Overall study: The samples span acute and convalescent COVID-19 from the United States, Italy and Spain.

Under the authors' procedure: Researchers report that nucleated cell counts were estimated from reference gene primer amplification. Sequenced by immunoSEQ multiplex PCR; TCRdb stores in-frame clones only, minus some. Clone size and V and J calls were adopted from that table, with D and trimming inferred from the DNA. The table records over 50,000 clones, about nine tenths of them present only once. The germline gives CDR1 SGDLS, CDR2 YYNGEE. The CDR3 consists of 11 residues. V lost 0 bases to trimming and J lost 6 bases, with 4 bases between them. This clone was seen only once. The material sequenced was peripheral blood. The chain has TRBV9 and TRBJ2-7, with D unclear. The receptor comes from a man between 50 and 59 years old with active COVID-19. The CDR3 is CASSVGAEQYF. The CDR3 nucleotides read TGTGCCAGCAGCGTAGGGGCCGAGCAGTACTTC.